These 30 T cell receptor beta chains came from one sample sequenced in a study of T-cell reconstitution after alpha-beta-depleted transplantation in children. Preparation of the TCRbeta library used unique molecular identifiers. TCRdb re-called the PCR reads through MiXCR, storing one row per CDR3 protein. The data contain just under 350,000 distinct CDR3 sequences, 15% to 20% of them seen just once; the ten biggest clones take up roughly 41%. Material: PBMCs, mostly from graft donor cells, obtained 360 days after TCRalphabeta/CD19-depleted stem cell transplant. These receptors all stem from a male patient aged 2 to 10 who had a stem cell transplant for acute lymphoblastic leukemia, so the T cells may come from the graft donor.

V gene TRBV5-1 combines with J gene TRBJ2-2; no clear D gene. In germline, CDR1 is SGHRS, CDR2 YFSETQ. V was cut by 4 bases and J by 7 bases, with 11 bases left in between. The length of the CDR3 is 13 residues. The CDR3, as DNA: TGCGCCAGCAGCCCCCGAGATGTCGGGGAGCTGTTTTTT. Encoded protein: CASSPRDVGELFF.

This clonotype was seen more than once but under ten times. The genes are TRBV29-1 and TRBJ2-1, with D tentatively TRBD2 (6 bases). Trimming cost V 1 base and J 8 bases, with 12 bases left between them. The CDR3 loop spans 13 amino acids. The germline CDR1 and CDR2 sequences are SQVTM and ANQGSEA. This CDR3 is CSVEVGGTYEQFF. For the CDR3, the DNA is TGCAGCGTTGAAGTTGGCGGGACGTATGAGCAGTTCTTC.

The V and J genes are TRBV9 and TRBJ2-1; D unresolved. Germline CDR1 SGDLS, CDR2 YYNGEE. The CDR3 sequence is 15 residues long. Trimming shortened V by 0 bases and J by 7 bases, and 14 bases separated the two germline ends. CDR3 in DNA: TGTGCCAGCAGCGTAGACCCCCTGGGTAGAAATGAGCAGTTCTTC. Translating gives CASSVDPLGRNEQFF.

In this sample, this clonotype turned up a few times. The V call is TRBV7-9, the J call TRBJ2-7; no definite D call. V was cut by 0 bases and J by 1 base, with 4 bases left in between. Germline loops: CDR1 SEHNR, CDR2 FQNEAQ (reference sequence). CDR3 length: 13 residues. CDR3 residues: CASSLAYSYEQYF. In nucleotides, the CDR3 is TGTGCCAGCAGCTTAGCGTATTCCTACGAGCAGTACTTC.

The gene calls are TRBV5-1 and TRBJ2-5, with 7 bases aligning to TRBD1. The CDR3 length is 13 residues. Germline V CDR1 and CDR2: SGHRS, YFSETQ. The V segment lost 4 bases and the J segment 3 bases; nucleotides outside the gene matches: 3. In DNA form, the CDR3 reads TGCGCCAGCAGCGACGGGACAGAAGAGACCCAGTACTTC. Its translation: CASSDGTEETQYF.

This clonotype has just a few counts. The J gene is TRBJ2-1, the V gene TRBV5-6; D possibly matches TRBD1 or TRBD2 (5 bases each). Germline V gene lookup returns CDR1 SGHDT and CDR2 YYEEEE. Trimming pared 0 bases from V and 5 bases from J, leaving 24 bases between. CDR3 size: 19 residues. The CDR3 DNA sequence: TGTGCCAGCAGCTTGGTTGGGTGGGGACCTATTGGCGGAGACAATGAGCAGTTCTTC. This codes for CASSLVGWGPIGGDNEQFF. The full variable domain, its missing parts supplied by reference TRBV5-6 and TRBJ2-1, is DAGVTQSPTHLIKTRGQQVTLRCSPKSGHDTVSWYQQALGQGPQFIFQYYEEEERQRGNFPDRFSGHQFPNYSSELNVNALLLGDSALYLCASSLVGWGPIGGDNEQFFGPGTRLTVL.

This chain uses TRBV11-2 with TRBJ2-7; D is unresolved. The V end was cut by 5 bases, the J end by 5 bases, with 13 bases between. The CDR3 has 13 amino acids. CDR1 and CDR2 from the germline V gene are SGHAT and FQNNGV. The CDR3 region has the DNA TGTGCCAGCAGCCCCGAAGTGTTGGACGAGCAGTACTTC. Residues: CASSPEVLDEQYF.

This chain joins TRBV18 and TRBJ1-4; 8 nucleotides match TRBD1. V lost 3 bases to trimming and J lost 0 bases; unmatched junction nucleotides: 3. Germline loops: CDR1 KGHSH, CDR2 LQKENI. The CDR3 runs 16 residues. CDR3: CASSPTGGTTNEKLFF. CDR3 DNA sequence: TGTGCCAGCTCACCTACAGGGGGGACAACTAATGAAAAACTGTTTTTT.

There are many counts of this clonotype. The chain carries TRBV6-5 and TRBJ2-1; TRBD2 matches 7 bases. This CDR3 comprises 15 residues. J lost 6 bases, V lost 3 bases, and 8 bases had no gene match. Germline assignment: CDR1 MNHEY and CDR2 SVGAGI. The DNA for the CDR3 is TGTGCCAGCAGTTATCGGATGGGAGGGATCAATGAGCAGTTCTTC. The encoded protein is CASSYRMGGINEQFF.

The chain has TRBV6-6 and TRBJ2-7; D is perhaps TRBD2 (5 bases). CDR3 size: 13 residues. V shed 5 bases and J shed 6 bases, with 14 bases lying between them. The V gene's germline CDR1 is MNHNY and CDR2 SVGAGI (reference sequence). For the CDR3, the DNA is TGTGCCAGCAGTGTACTGGGAGTTCTCGAGCAGTACTTC. It is translated as CASSVLGVLEQYF.

This clonotype was recorded many times. This sequence joins TRBV20-1 and TRBJ2-1; 8 bases are a match to TRBD2. The CDR3 consists of 14 residues. The V gene's germline CDR1 is DFQATT and CDR2 SNEGSKA (reference sequence). V shed 5 bases and J 5 bases; nucleotides not matched to a gene: 8. CDR3 sequence: CSAHGPSGHNEQFF. Here the CDR3 DNA reads TGCAGTGCTCACGGGCCTAGCGGGCACAATGAGCAGTTCTTC.

In its sample, this clonotype was seen a few times. V gene TRBV7-2 combines with J gene TRBJ2-7, with D possibly matching TRBD2 (6 bases). The V gene lost 6 bases and the J gene lost 9 bases, with 15 bases spanning the gap. Looked up from germline, CDR1 is SGHTA and CDR2 is FQGNSA. The CDR3 runs 12 residues. CDR3 amino acids: CASRFLSSAQYF. In DNA, the CDR3 is TGTGCCAGCAGATTTCTTTCTAGCGCGCAGTACTTC.

In its sample, this clonotype was seen many times. The rearrangement uses TRBV27 and TRBJ1-3, with TRBD1 matching 9 bases. Germline V gene data show CDR1 as MNHEY and CDR2 as SMNVEV (reference sequence). CDR3 length: 13 residues. J gave up 8 bases and V 3 bases, and 2 bases lay outside the gene matches. CDR3 sequence (DNA): TGTGCCAGCAGTTTGGACAGGGGTTACACCATATATTTT. It is translated as CASSLDRGYTIYF.

This clonotype was seen repeatedly, ten times or more. The chain is built from TRBV28 and TRBJ2-1, with 8 bases fitting TRBD2. Trimming removed 3 bases from V and 7 bases from J; junction bases left unmatched: 8. Germline values: CDR1 MDHEN, CDR2 SYDVKM. The CDR3 is 15 residues long. The CDR3 region is CASSFLGLVENEQFF. In nucleotides, the CDR3 is TGTGCCAGCAGTTTCCTGGGACTAGTGGAGAATGAGCAGTTCTTC.

V gene TRBV28 combines with J gene TRBJ1-5, with 10 bases fitting TRBD1. Germline CDR1 and CDR2: MDHEN and SYDVKM. The CDR3 is 17 amino acids. With V trimmed by 6 bases and J by 2 bases, 10 bases remained unmatched. CDR3: CASRGTGAFLGNQPQHF. The CDR3 region has the DNA TGTGCCAGCAGAGGGACAGGGGCTTTCCTGGGCAATCAGCCCCAGCATTTT. Based on the CDR3 plus reference TRBV28 and TRBJ1-5, the full variable domain is DVKVTQSSRYLVKRTGEKVFLECVQDMDHENMFWYRQDPGLGLRLIYFSYDVKMKEKGDIPEGYSVSREKKERFSLILESASTNQTSMYLCASRGTGAFLGNQPQHFGDGTRLSIL.

J is TRBJ2-1 and V is TRBV12-3 or TRBV12-4; possible D gene TRBD2, 6 bases. The CDR3 is 16 residues long. The V end lost 1 base, the J end lost 0 bases, and 10 bases lay between the germline ends. CDR3 region: CASSLGRGYSYNEQFF. The CDR3 DNA sequence: TGTGCCAGCAGTTTAGGACGGGGGTACTCCTACAATGAGCAGTTCTTC.

This clonotype was detected many times. The chain recombines TRBV19 with TRBJ1-2; TRBD1 aligns across 7 bases. J was trimmed by 5 bases and V by 6 bases; bases with no gene match: 6. The CDR3 contains 13 residues. Germline loops: CDR1 LNHDA, CDR2 SQIVND (reference sequence). CDR3 bases: TGTGCCAGTAGCCCGGGACAGAGTTATGGCTACACCTTC. It translates to CASSPGQSYGYTF.

The table lists this clonotype with a few counts. CDR3 DNA sequence: TGCGCCAGCAGCTTAAGGGGCCTTGGGGGCTACACCTTC. Translation: CASSLRGLGGYTF. The chain recombines TRBV5-1 with TRBJ1-2; a weak D match, TRBD1 (5 bases). CDR3 length: 13 amino acids. From germline, CDR1 is SGHRS and CDR2 YFSETQ. Trimming cost V 2 bases and J 8 bases, with 13 bases left between them.

This clonotype was observed a few times. The chain carries TRBV6-1 and TRBJ2-3; D possibly corresponds to TRBD1 (5 bases). This CDR3 has 15 residues. V was clipped by 6 bases and J by 2 bases, with 15 bases between them. Germline CDR1 and CDR2: MNHNS and SASEGT. CDR3 sequence (DNA): TGTGCCAGCAGCGACAAATACAGGATCACAGATACGCAGTATTTT. Translation gives CASSDKYRITDTQYF.

This clonotype was seen repeatedly, ten times or more. The chain employs TRBV6-2 or TRBV6-3 and TRBJ2-1, with 9 bases lining up with TRBD2. J was trimmed by 13 bases and V by 6 bases; bases with no gene match: 4. Germline V gene sequence: CDR1 MNHEY, CDR2 SVGEGT. This CDR3 comprises 11 residues. Here the CDR3 DNA reads TGTGCCAGCAGCTCCGGGACTAGCCAGTTCTTC. It codes for CASSSGTSQFF.

In its sample, this clonotype was seen a few times. The rearrangement joins TRBV15 to TRBJ1-1, with D uncertain. The CDR3 is made up of 14 amino acids. V was trimmed by 9 bases and J by 1 base, leaving 15 bases between them. The germline gives CDR1 LNHNV, CDR2 YYDKDF (reference sequence). CDR3 sequence: CATTEGGPNTEAFF. The CDR3 nucleotides read TGTGCCACAACCGAAGGAGGCCCGAACACTGAAGCTTTCTTT.

V is TRBV20-1 and J is TRBJ2-5; no clear D. Trimming took off 7 bases at V and 2 bases at J, with 11 bases between the two ends. The CDR3 loop spans 12 amino acids. Germline-derived CDR1 and CDR2 are DFQATT and SNEGSKA (reference sequence). In nucleotides, the CDR3 is TGCAGTGTCGCGAGCGCGCAAGAGACCCAGTACTTC. It specifies CSVASAQETQYF.

The CDR3 reads CSARDHRAYEQYF. CDR3 DNA: TGCAGTGCTAGAGATCACAGGGCCTACGAGCAGTACTTC. V is TRBV20-1 and J is TRBJ2-7, with D possibly being TRBD1 (6 bases). Germline V gene lookup returns CDR1 DFQATT and CDR2 SNEGSKA (reference sequence). V was trimmed by 0 bases and J by 2 bases, leaving 8 bases between them. The CDR3 spans 13 residues.

The V call is TRBV7-2, the J call TRBJ1-6; unclear D gene. V was pared by 4 bases and J by 13 bases, with 11 bases between. Per germline, CDR1 SGHTA and CDR2 FQGNSA. CDR3 size: 12 residues. CDR3 nucleotide sequence: TGTGCCAGCAGCTCCAGGACGTCCCCCCTCCACTTT. Protein sequence: CASSSRTSPLHF.

This clonotype was seen repeatedly, ten times or more. The gene calls are TRBV30 and TRBJ2-1, with D perhaps TRBD2 (5 bases). The CDR3 is 14 amino acids. The ends were cut back, 1 base at V and 7 bases at J, with 14 bases in the middle. Per germline, CDR1 GTSNPN and CDR2 SVGIG (reference sequence). CDR3 DNA: TGTGCCTGGAGTGGGCTAGCTTTATGGAATGAGCAGTTCTTC. Translated, it gives CAWSGLALWNEQFF.

This chain joins TRBV6-5 and TRBJ1-4; D call uncertain. The CDR3 totals 15 residues. Germline CDR1 is MNHEY and CDR2 is SVGAGI. V was shortened by 2 bases and J by 8 bases, with 15 bases between the two germline ends. The chain's CDR3 is CASSYDAAVGEKLFF. CDR3 bases: TGTGCCAGCAGTTACGACGCTGCGGTAGGGGAAAAACTGTTTTTT.

The chain employs TRBV3-1 and TRBJ2-1, with 11 bases matching TRBD2. Per germline, CDR1 LGHDT and CDR2 YNNKEL (reference sequence). The J segment lost 3 bases and the V segment lost 0 bases, leaving 7 bases of the junction unmatched. CDR3 length equals 18 residues. In nucleotides, the CDR3 is TGTGCCAGCAGCCAAGACCCCACCGGGACTAGCGGCTACAATGAGCAGTTCTTC. Protein sequence: CASSQDPTGTSGYNEQFF.

This clonotype was seen more than once but under ten times. This rearrangement joins TRBV11-2 to TRBJ2-5; 8 bases match TRBD2. This CDR3 has 14 residues. Per germline, CDR1 SGHAT and CDR2 FQNNGV. J gave up 1 base and V 7 bases, and 5 bases lay outside the gene matches. In nucleotides, the CDR3 is TGTGCCAGCACCCGTAGCGGGGTCCAAGAGACCCAGTACTTC. Translating it yields CASTRSGVQETQYF.

This clonotype was recorded a few times. The chain links TRBV5-1 to TRBJ1-2; D gene unclear. This CDR3 is built from 14 residues. V lost 3 bases, J lost 0 bases, and 9 bases lay in between. From germline, CDR1 is SGHRS and CDR2 YFSETQ. The CDR3 loop reads CASSSGPPNYGYTF. The CDR3 DNA follows: TGCGCCAGCAGCTCCGGGCCTCCTAACTATGGCTACACCTTC.

The CDR3 is CAISVSGKTGTGTHNEQFF. As DNA, the CDR3 is TGTGCCATCAGCGTGTCCGGGAAAACCGGGACAGGGACCCACAATGAGCAGTTCTTC. The chain combines TRBV10-3 with TRBJ2-1, with TRBD1 matching over 9 bases. This CDR3 spans 19 amino acids. Germline trimming cut 6 bases from V and 5 bases from J; bases unmatched to any gene: 20. Germline V gene data show CDR1 as ENHRY and CDR2 as SYGVKD.